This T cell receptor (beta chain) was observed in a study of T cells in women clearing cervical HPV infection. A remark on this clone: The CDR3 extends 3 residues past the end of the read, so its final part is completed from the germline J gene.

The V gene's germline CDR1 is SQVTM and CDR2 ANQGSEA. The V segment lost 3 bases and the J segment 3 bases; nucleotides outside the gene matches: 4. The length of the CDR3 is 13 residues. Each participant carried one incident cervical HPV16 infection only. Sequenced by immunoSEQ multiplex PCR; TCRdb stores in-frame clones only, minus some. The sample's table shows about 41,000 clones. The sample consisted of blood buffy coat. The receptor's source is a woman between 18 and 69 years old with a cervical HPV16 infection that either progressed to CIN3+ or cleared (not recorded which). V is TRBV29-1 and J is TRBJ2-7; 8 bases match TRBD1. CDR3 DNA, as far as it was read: TGCAGCGTTGAGGGGACAGGCTTCTACGAG. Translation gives CSVEGTGFYE. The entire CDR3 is CSVEGTGFYEQYF.